The subject of this entry is one TCR beta chain. What it binds is unknown. TCRdb's copy holds only in-frame clones and misses some; the assay was immunoSEQ multiplex PCR. This sample has around 78,000 clones; roughly four fifths occur once, and the top ten carry 2.9%. This record comes from a study of T cell responses to AZD1222 COVID-19 vaccine. Study-level points and caveats: Baseline serostatus was positive in only a handful of AZD1222 recipients.

This CDR3 spans 15 amino acids. V lost 1 base and J lost 3; bases outside the gene matches: 6. This specimen was peripheral blood, taken on day 0 of AZD1222 vaccination. This TCR derives from an adult in good health. The rearrangement links TRBV23-1 to TRBJ2-7; 7 nucleotides match TRBD2. TRBV23-1 is an ORF; its function is uncertain. CDR3 DNA: TGCGCCAGCAGTCAATGGGGGGGGATAAACTACGAGCAGTACTTC. It codes for CASSQWGGINYEQYF.